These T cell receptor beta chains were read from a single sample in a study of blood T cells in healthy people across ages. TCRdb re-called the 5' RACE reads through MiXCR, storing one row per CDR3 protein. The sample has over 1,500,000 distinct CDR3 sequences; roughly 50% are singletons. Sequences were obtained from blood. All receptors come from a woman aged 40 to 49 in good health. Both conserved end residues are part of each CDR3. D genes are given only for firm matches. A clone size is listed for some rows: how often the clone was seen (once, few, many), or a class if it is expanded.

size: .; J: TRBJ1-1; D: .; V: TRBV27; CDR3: CASSPSQYGQHSMSMNTEAFF; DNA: TGTGCCAGCAGTCCGTCCCAGTACGGCCAACATAGCATGAGTATGAACACTGAAGCTTTCTTT
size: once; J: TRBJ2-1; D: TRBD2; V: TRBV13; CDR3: CASSDRTSGFSYNEQFF; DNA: TGTGCCAGCAGCGACCGGACTAGCGGGTTTTCCTACAATGAGCAGTTCTTC
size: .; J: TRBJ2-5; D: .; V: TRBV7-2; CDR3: CAGSRGLALQETQYF; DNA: TGTGCCGGCAGCCGAGGACTGGCCCTCCAAGAGACCCAGTACTTC
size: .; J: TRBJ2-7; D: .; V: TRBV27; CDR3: CASSFEAPSSYEQYF; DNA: TGTGCCAGCAGTTTCGAGGCCCCCAGCTCCTACGAGCAGTACTTC
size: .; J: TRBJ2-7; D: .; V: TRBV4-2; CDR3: CASSQDLPTVQYF; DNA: TGTGCCAGCAGCCAAGACCTCCCGACAGTTCAGTACTTC
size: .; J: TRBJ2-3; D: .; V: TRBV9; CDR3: CASSLQGILTDTQYF; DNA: TGTGCCAGCAGCCTACAGGGTATCTTGACAGATACGCAGTATTTT
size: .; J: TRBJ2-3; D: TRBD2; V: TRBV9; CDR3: CASSPTTSLKYTQYF; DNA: TGTGCCAGCAGCCCAACGACTAGCCTTAAATATACGCAGTATTTT
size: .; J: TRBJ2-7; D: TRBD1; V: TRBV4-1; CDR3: CASSQTGTGGKGEQYF; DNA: TGCGCCAGCAGCCAAACTGGCACAGGGGGGAAAGGAGAGCAGTACTTC
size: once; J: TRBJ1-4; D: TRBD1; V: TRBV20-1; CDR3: CSASTQGAPNEKLFF; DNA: TGCAGTGCTAGTACACAGGGGGCACCTAATGAAAAACTGTTTTTT
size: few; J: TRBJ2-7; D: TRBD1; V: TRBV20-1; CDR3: CSARDSGTGKYEQYF; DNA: TGCAGTGCTAGGGACTCCGGGACAGGGAAGTACGAGCAGTACTTC
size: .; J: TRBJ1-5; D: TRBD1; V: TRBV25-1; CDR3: CASSEAGQGDQPQHF; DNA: TGTGCCAGCAGTGAGGCGGGACAGGGGGATCAGCCCCAGCATTTT
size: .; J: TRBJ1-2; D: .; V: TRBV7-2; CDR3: CASSLAPGISGYTF; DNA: TGTGCCAGCAGCTTAGCGCCAGGAATCTCTGGCTACACCTTC
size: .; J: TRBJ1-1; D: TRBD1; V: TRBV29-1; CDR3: CGLSGTGNTEAFF; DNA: TGCGGCCTATCCGGGACAGGGAACACTGAAGCTTTCTTT
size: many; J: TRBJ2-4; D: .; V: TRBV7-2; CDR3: CASSSDLWGSKNIQYF; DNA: TGTGCCAGCAGCTCTGACCTGTGGGGATCCAAAAACATTCAGTACTTC
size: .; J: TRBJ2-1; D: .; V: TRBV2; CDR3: CASSEPLSSYNEQFF; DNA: TGTGCCAGCAGTGAACCCCTGAGCTCCTACAATGAGCAGTTCTTC
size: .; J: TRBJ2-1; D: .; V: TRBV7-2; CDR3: CASTEYLDEQFF; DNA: TGTGCCAGCACCGAGTATTTGGATGAGCAGTTCTTC
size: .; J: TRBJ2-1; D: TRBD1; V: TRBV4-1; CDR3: CASSQEETGFYNEQFF; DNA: TGCGCCAGCAGCCAAGAGGAGACAGGGTTCTACAATGAGCAGTTCTTC
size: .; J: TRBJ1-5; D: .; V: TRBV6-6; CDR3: CASRPGEGSNQPQHF; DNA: TGTGCCAGCAGGCCCGGGGAGGGGAGCAATCAGCCCCAGCATTTT
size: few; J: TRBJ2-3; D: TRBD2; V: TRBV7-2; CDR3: CASSLNIRLAGLTDTQYF; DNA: TGTGCCAGCAGCTTAAATATTCGACTAGCGGGTCTCACAGATACGCAGTATTTT
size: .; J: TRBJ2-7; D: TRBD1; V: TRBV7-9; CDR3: CASSPPQGAYEQYF; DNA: TGTGCCAGCAGCCCCCCCCAGGGGGCCTACGAGCAGTACTTC